This T cell receptor (beta chain) was recovered during a study of PD-L1 blockade in urothelial cancer. Study details: In terms of prior chemotherapy, patients had received 0 to 3 regimens. At 3 weeks after treatment start (second dose) and again at 6 weeks, blood was analyzed.

Time point reported: pretreatment peripheral blood. Losses at the gene ends were 6 bases for V and 3 bases for J; bases not matched to a gene: 9. The CDR3 length is 15 residues. Germline assignment: CDR1 SGHNT and CDR2 YENEEA. Only in-frame clones appear in the TCRdb table, and some are missing; sequencing was by immunoSEQ multiplex PCR. The sample holds 70,000 to 75,000 clones, around 90% seen once. This clonotype originated in a man between 65 and 85 years old with urothelial cancer. V is TRBV11-3 and J is TRBJ2-3; 7 nucleotides agree with TRBD1. Source: PBMCs, taken around atezolizumab (anti-PD-L1) treatment. The CDR3 here is CASSFRQGETDTQYF. The CDR3 DNA is TGTGCCAGCAGTTTCCGACAGGGTGAAACAGATACGCAGTATTTT. Complete variable domain (other parts from reference TRBV11-3 and TRBJ2-3): EAGVVQSPRYKIIEKKQPVAFWCNPISGHNTLYWYLQNLGQGPELLIRYENEEAVDDSQLPKDRFSAERLKGVDSTLKIQPAELGDSAVYLCASSFRQGETDTQYFGPGTRLTVL.